Listed here is a single TCR beta chain. Stated time point: recipient sample about 28 days before transplant, after cytoreduction. This entry belongs to a study of T cell clonotyping in hematopoietic cell transplantation. The CDR3 has 13 residues. V gave up 2 bases and J gave up 3 bases, with 9 bases separating them. Germline assignment: CDR1 SGHRS and CDR2 YFSETQ. The data were produced by immunoSEQ multiplex PCR, yet TCRdb's version contains in-frame clones alone and is incomplete. The sample lists around 7,300 clones, 80% to 90% occurring once. This sequence joins TRBV5-1 and TRBJ2-7; D is uncertain. The sample was peripheral blood mononuclear cells, taken before stem cell transplant. This sequence originates from a man aged 25 to 40 with acute myeloid leukemia. Some clones in this sample may be carry-over from other donors' samples. The CDR3 is CASSLQRHYEQYF. CDR3 DNA sequence: TGCGCCAGCAGCTTACAAAGACACTACGAGCAGTACTTC.